The following is a T cell receptor beta chain sequence with its context. Antigen unknown. Assay: immunoSEQ multiplex PCR; the TCRdb copy retains only in-frame clones and omits some. The sample holds 30,000 to 40,000 clones, about 89% seen once. The sample belongs to a study of regulatory and conventional T cells in RAG deficiency. Whole-study findings and limits: Treg unique TCR beta sequences were about 91-fold fewer in Omenn syndrome and CID/AS patients than controls.

The sample also formed part of further work on regulatory T cells. That study reports: Primers: 52 TRBV forward and 13 TRBJ reverse. Regulatory T cells showed the strongest V-J pair restriction and V/J gene skewing among patient repertoires.

This TCR came from a human donor in good health. The sequenced material came from CD8+ T cells sorted from blood.

The CDR3 region has the DNA TGTGCCAGCAGAACCGGACTAGCCGCGTACAATGAGCAGTTCTTC. It translates to CASRTGLAAYNEQFF. The chain uses TRBV5-4 and TRBJ2-1, with TRBD2 matching 8 bases. The CDR3 covers 15 residues. The trim removed 5 bases at V and 4 bases at J, leaving 8 bases unmatched. The germline CDR1 and CDR2 sequences are SGHNT and YYREEE (reference sequence).